This TCR beta chain was identified in a study of cytomegalovirus exposure and HLA in healthy donors. Points from the study as a whole: HLA alleles were associated with fewer than 20,000 TCR beta sequences in a later analysis at 0.05 false discovery rate. The only immune exposure information that was available was CMV serostatus. Reported performance of the classifier showed diagnosis of cytomegalovirus status with high specificity and sensitivity. Cytomegalovirus-associated TCR beta chains were listed, numbering some 150.

The CDR3 sequence is 14 residues long. J was trimmed by 8 bases and V by 5 bases; bases with no gene match: 9. Germline assignment: CDR1 SGHTA and CDR2 FQGNSA. Amplification used 60 Vbeta primers and 13 Jbeta primers. TCRdb's copy holds only in-frame clones and misses some; the assay was immunoSEQ multiplex PCR. The top ten hold approximately 2.4% of the sample, which has roughly 180,000 clones, around 80% seen once. Worth noting for this clone: Its antigen is as yet unknown.

This TCR derives from a female donor in good health and CMV-seronegative. The V and J genes are TRBV7-2 and TRBJ1-2; 9 nucleotides align to TRBD1. Input material: PBMCs. CDR3 DNA sequence: TGTGCCAGCAGCCCACCCGGGACAGGGAGCGGCTACACCTTC. As protein: CASSPPGTGSGYTF.